This TCR beta chain was found in a study of blood T cells in healthy people across ages. This clonotype was seen many times. Then a second PCR, running about 6 to 11 cycles, was carried out with a sample-barcoded 5' primer and a J-beta primer mix. TCRdb fed the 5' RACE reads into MiXCR, producing one record per CDR3 protein. This table has over 500,000 distinct CDR3 sequences, over 40% appearing once. The TCR was taken from a woman older than 75 in good health. Sequencing input: blood.

CDR3 in amino acids: CASRLLAGTYEQYF. The CDR3 region has the DNA TGTGCCAGCAGATTACTAGCGGGTACCTACGAGCAGTACTTC. The V gene is TRBV6-6, the J gene TRBJ2-7; 9 nucleotides align to TRBD2. The CDR3 totals 14 residues. The germline gives CDR1 MNHNY, CDR2 SVGAGI (reference sequence). The V gene end was trimmed by 6 bases and the J gene end by 2 bases; junction bases not matched to a gene: 5.